Below, 15 T cell receptor beta chains from the same sample are listed, as sequenced in a study of cytomegalovirus exposure and HLA in healthy donors. Primers for the PCR totalled 60 Vbeta and 13 Jbeta. TCRdb's copy holds only in-frame clones and misses some; the assay was immunoSEQ multiplex PCR. The sample has around 190,000 clones; around 88% are singletons. Input material: PBMCs. Receptors originate from a man between 35 and 55 years old in good health and CMV-seropositive.

The J gene is TRBJ2-7, the V gene TRBV5-1; D is perhaps TRBD1 (5 bases). This CDR3 is built from 11 residues. V lost 1 base and J 6 bases, leaving 5 bases between the germline ends. CDR1 and CDR2 from the germline V gene are SGHRS and YFSETQ. This CDR3 is CASSLTGEQYF. The CDR3 nucleotides are TGCGCCAGCAGCTTGACAGGCGAGCAGTACTTC.

The chain is built from TRBV27 and TRBJ2-3; 7 bases align to TRBD1. The germline gives CDR1 MNHEY, CDR2 SMNVEV (reference sequence). There are 16 residues in the CDR3. Trimming took 5 bases from V and 3 from J; bases not matched to a gene: 11. CDR3 sequence: CASSREGARRTDTQYF. The CDR3 coding sequence is TGTGCCAGCAGTAGAGAGGGGGCGCGGAGGACAGATACGCAGTATTTT.

The chain combines TRBV5-1 with TRBJ2-1; maybe TRBD2 (5 bases). V was shortened by 0 bases and J by 2 bases, with 12 bases between the two germline ends. Germline CDR1 reads SGHRS; CDR2 reads YFSETQ. The CDR3 contains 16 residues. The CDR3 DNA follows: TGCGCCAGCAGCTTGGCTCTCGGGGTCCCCTACAATGAGCAGTTCTTC. Its translation: CASSLALGVPYNEQFF.

This chain joins TRBV11-2 and TRBJ1-2; the D gene is possibly TRBD1 (5 bases). Trimming removed 1 base from V and 1 base from J, with 7 bases in between. The germline V gene has CDR1 SGHAT and CDR2 FQNNGV. The length of the CDR3 is 14 residues. Here the CDR3 reads CASSLGQINYGYTF. DNA of the CDR3: TGTGCCAGCAGCTTAGGACAGATTAACTATGGCTACACCTTC.

This chain connects TRBV6-6 to TRBJ2-3, with 8 nucleotides matching TRBD2. CDR3 size: 14 residues. The trim removed 4 bases at V and 6 bases at J, leaving 6 bases unmatched. Germline V gives CDR1 MNHNY, CDR2 SVGAGI (reference sequence). The CDR3 coding sequence is TGTGCCAGCAGTTCTGGACTAGCCGTTGATACGCAGTATTTT. Protein: CASSSGLAVDTQYF.

The CDR3 coding sequence is TGTGCCAGTAGCCAGACAGGAGCTAATAGCAATCAGCCCCAGCATTTT. As protein: CASSQTGANSNQPQHF. The V call is TRBV19, the J call TRBJ1-5; D is possibly TRBD1 (6 bases). Germline CDR1 and CDR2: LNHDA and SQIVND (reference sequence). The ends were cut back, 6 bases at V and 0 bases at J, with 15 bases in the middle. The CDR3 totals 16 residues.

The rearrangement uses TRBV15 and TRBJ2-2; TRBD2 agrees at 15 bases. With V trimmed by 5 bases and J by 2 bases, 9 bases remained unmatched. The germline CDR1 and CDR2 sequences are LNHNV and YYDKDF (reference sequence). The CDR3 has 19 residues. The chain's CDR3 is CATSGRTSGRATNTGELFF. In nucleotides, the CDR3 is TGTGCCACCAGCGGAAGGACTAGCGGGAGGGCCACAAACACCGGGGAGCTGTTTTTT.

The rearrangement uses TRBV28 and TRBJ2-7; D possibly corresponds to TRBD1 (6 bases). This CDR3 has 15 amino acids. Trimming stripped 7 bases from V and 6 bases from J, with 22 bases between. Looked up from germline, CDR1 is MDHEN and CDR2 is SYDVKM. CDR3 protein: CASKARTGKKGEQYF. The CDR3 nucleotides are TGTGCCAGCAAAGCGCGCACAGGGAAGAAGGGCGAGCAGTACTTC.

The rearrangement uses TRBV27 and TRBJ1-2; weak D call: TRBD1 (5 bases). Germline CDR1 reads MNHEY; CDR2 reads SMNVEV (reference sequence). V was trimmed by 5 bases and J by 8 bases, leaving 12 bases between them. The CDR3 is 12 amino acids. The CDR3 reads CASSPSKGGYTF. CDR3 nucleotide sequence: TGTGCCAGCAGTCCGTCCAAGGGGGGCTACACCTTC.

Note on this clone: This sample includes further DNA sequences coding for the same CDR3. The chain has TRBV2 and TRBJ1-1; possibly TRBD1 for D (5 bases). Germline-derived CDR1 and CDR2 are SNHLY and FYNNEI. Between the trimmed V and J ends, which lost 2 bases and 4 bases, there was a span of 11 bases. The CDR3 runs to 14 residues. The CDR3 protein is CASSELAGGTEAFF. CDR3 DNA: TGTGCCAGCAGTGAACTGGCCGGGGGCACTGAAGCTTTCTTT.

The chain carries TRBV5-6 and TRBJ2-7, with 11 bases identical to TRBD2. The J segment lost 3 bases and the V segment lost 4 bases, leaving 12 bases of the junction unmatched. The germline V gene has CDR1 SGHDT and CDR2 YYEEEE. The CDR3 has 17 amino acids. The CDR3 DNA sequence: TGTGCCAGCAGCCCGGGGGGTAGCGGGAGGGCCCTCTACGAGCAGTACTTC. Its translation: CASSPGGSGRALYEQYF.

The chain links TRBV9 to TRBJ1-3; D ambiguous. The CDR3 has 15 residues. Germline values: CDR1 SGDLS, CDR2 YYNGEE. The ends were cut back, 2 bases at V and 0 bases at J, with 9 bases in the middle. The CDR3 bases are TGTGCCAGCAGCGTTAGCGGAATCTCTGGAAACACCATATATTTT. Amino acid sequence: CASSVSGISGNTIYF.

The chain recombines TRBV7-9 with TRBJ1-2; D perhaps matches TRBD1 (6 bases). From germline, CDR1 is SEHNR and CDR2 FQNEAQ (reference sequence). Trimming took off 1 base at V and 8 bases at J, with 11 bases between the two ends. The CDR3 sequence is 13 residues long. Here the CDR3 DNA reads TGTGCCAGCAGCTTAGGTACGACAGGCGGCTACACCTTC. This translates into CASSLGTTGGYTF.

The chain uses TRBV5-1 and TRBJ1-1; a weak D match, TRBD1 (6 bases). The CDR3 is 14 residues long. Trimming shortened V by 4 bases and J by 5 bases, and 15 bases separated the two germline ends. CDR1 is SGHRS and CDR2 is YFSETQ in the germline V gene. CDR3 region: CASSQEGGITEAFF. The CDR3, as DNA: TGCGCCAGCAGCCAGGAAGGGGGAATAACTGAAGCTTTCTTT.

This chain uses TRBV9 with TRBJ1-2, with 9 bases that match TRBD1. V trimming: 0 bases; J trimming: 7 bases; junction bases outside the gene matches: 4. Germline V gene data show CDR1 as SGDLS and CDR2 as YYNGEE. The CDR3 sequence is 14 residues long. The CDR3 protein is CASSVAGTGFGYTF. The CDR3 DNA sequence: TGTGCCAGCAGCGTAGCCGGGACAGGGTTTGGCTACACCTTC.